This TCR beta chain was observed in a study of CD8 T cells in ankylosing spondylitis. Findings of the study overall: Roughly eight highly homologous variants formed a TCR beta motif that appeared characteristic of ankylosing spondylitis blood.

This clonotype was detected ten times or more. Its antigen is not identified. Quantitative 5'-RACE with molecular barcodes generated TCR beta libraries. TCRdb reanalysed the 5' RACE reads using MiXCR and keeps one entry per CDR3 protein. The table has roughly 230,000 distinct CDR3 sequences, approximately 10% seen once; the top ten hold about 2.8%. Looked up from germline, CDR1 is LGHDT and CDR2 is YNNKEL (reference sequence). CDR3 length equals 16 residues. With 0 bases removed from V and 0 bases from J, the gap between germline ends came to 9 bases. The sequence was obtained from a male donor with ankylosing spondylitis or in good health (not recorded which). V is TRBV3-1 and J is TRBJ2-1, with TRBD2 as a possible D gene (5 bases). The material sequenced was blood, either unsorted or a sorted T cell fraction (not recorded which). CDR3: CASSQEGGGSYNEQFF. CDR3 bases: TGTGCCAGCAGCCAAGAAGGCGGAGGCTCCTACAATGAGCAGTTCTTC.